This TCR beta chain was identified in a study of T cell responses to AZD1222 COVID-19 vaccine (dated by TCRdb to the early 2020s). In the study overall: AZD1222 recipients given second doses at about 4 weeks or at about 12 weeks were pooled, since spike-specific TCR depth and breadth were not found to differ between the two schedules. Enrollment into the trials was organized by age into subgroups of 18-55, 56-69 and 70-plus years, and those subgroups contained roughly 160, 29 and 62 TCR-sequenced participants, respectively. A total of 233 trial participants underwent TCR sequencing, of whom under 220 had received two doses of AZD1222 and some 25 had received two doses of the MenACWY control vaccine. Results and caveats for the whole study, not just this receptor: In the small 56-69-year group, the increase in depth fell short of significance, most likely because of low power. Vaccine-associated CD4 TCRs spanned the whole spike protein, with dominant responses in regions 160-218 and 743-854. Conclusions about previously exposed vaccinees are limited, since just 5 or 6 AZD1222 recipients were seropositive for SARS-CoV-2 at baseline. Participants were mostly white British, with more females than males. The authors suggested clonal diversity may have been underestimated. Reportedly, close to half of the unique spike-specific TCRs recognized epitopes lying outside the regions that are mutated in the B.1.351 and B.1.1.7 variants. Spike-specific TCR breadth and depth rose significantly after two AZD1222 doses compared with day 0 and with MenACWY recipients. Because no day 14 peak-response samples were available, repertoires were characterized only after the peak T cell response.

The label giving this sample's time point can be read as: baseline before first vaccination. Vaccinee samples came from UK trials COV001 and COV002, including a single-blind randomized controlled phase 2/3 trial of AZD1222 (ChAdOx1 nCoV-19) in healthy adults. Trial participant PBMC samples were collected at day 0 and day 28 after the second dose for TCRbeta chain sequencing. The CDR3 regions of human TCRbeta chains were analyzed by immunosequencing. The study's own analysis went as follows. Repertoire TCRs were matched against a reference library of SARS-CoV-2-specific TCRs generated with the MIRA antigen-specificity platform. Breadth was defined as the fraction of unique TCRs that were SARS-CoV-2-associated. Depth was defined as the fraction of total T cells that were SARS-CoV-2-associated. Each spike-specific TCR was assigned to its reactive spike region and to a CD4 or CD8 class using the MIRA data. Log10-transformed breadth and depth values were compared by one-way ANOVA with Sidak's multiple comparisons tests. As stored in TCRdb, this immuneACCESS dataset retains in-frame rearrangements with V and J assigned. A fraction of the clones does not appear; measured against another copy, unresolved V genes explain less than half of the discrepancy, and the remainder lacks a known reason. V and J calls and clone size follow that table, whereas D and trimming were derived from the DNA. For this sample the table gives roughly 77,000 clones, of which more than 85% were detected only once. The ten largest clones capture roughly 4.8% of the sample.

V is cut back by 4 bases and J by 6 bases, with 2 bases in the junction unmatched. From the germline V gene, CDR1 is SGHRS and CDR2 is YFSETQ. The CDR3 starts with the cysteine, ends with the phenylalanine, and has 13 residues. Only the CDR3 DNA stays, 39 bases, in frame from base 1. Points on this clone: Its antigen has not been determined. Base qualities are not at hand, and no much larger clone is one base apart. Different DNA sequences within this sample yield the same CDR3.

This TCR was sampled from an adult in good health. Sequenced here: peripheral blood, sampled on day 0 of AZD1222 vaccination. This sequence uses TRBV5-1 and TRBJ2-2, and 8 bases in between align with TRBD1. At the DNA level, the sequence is TGCGCCAGCAGCCTACAGGGGGCCGGGGAGCTGTTTTTT. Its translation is CASSLQGAGELFF. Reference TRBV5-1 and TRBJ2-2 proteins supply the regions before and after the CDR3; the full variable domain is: KAGVTQTPRYLIKTRGQQVTLSCSPISGHRSVSWYQQTPGQGLQFLFEYFSETQRNKGNFPGRFSGRQFSNSRSEMNVSTLELGDSALYLCASSLQGAGELFFGEGSRLTVL.